This T cell receptor (beta chain) was identified during a study of T-cell reconstitution after alpha-beta-depleted transplantation in children. Broader study findings: Alpha-beta T cells about two months after transplant reportedly derived from several hundred expanded graft clones. When one year had passed after transplant, most T-cell counts and diversity came from newly produced T cells. There were some patients whose high TCRbeta diversity at day 60 came from surviving recipient T cells and thymic progenitors.

For TCRbeta, the library was prepared with unique molecular identifiers. TCRdb ran MiXCR on the PCR reads and lists one entry per CDR3 protein. The sample holds about 510,000 distinct CDR3 sequences; 9.5% to 12% are singletons and the top ten take around 13%. The sample holds many counts of this clonotype. What it binds is not known. Trimming at V came to 2 bases and at J to 4 bases, leaving 6 bases not matched to a gene. The CDR3 extends over 15 amino acids. CDR1 is SGHVS and CDR2 is FQNEAQ in the germline V gene. The sequence was obtained from a female patient aged 2-9 years who had a stem cell transplant for aplastic anemia, so the T cells may come from the graft donor. The V call is TRBV7-8, the J call TRBJ2-3, with TRBD1 matching 7 bases. This specimen was PBMCs, mostly from graft donor cells, taken 180 days after TCRalphabeta/CD19-depleted stem cell transplant. The CDR3 coding sequence is TGTGCCAGCAGCTTAATAAGGGGGCGTTCAGATACGCAGTATTTT. Its translation is CASSLIRGRSDTQYF.